Presented here are 14 T cell receptor beta chains from one specimen sequenced in a study of Graves' ophthalmopathy and Graves' hyperthyroidism (dated by TCRdb to the late 2010s). The data were produced on an Illumina HiSeq 2000. For repertoire sequencing, the TCR beta CDR3 regions were amplified from RNA transcripts. A first-round RT-PCR used HTBI primers with the Qiagen OneStep RT-PCR kit, followed by a second-round multiplex PCR, size selection and purification. TCRdb reprocessing: public reads trimmed at Q25 with fastp, clones called with MiXCR, in-frame beta chains kept. Entries are consolidated by CDR3 protein sequence, retaining the most common genes and DNA. The sample table holds some 1.1 million distinct CDR3 sequences, of which approximately 35% were seen once. 11% of the sample is in the top ten clones. The sample consisted of peripheral blood or thyroid tissue (not recorded which). The origin of the receptors is an adult man with Graves' hyperthyroidism.

There are many counts of this clonotype. The rearrangement joins TRBV19 to TRBJ2-2; D ambiguous. The V gene lost 2 bases and the J gene lost 3 bases, with 13 bases spanning the gap. The CDR3 consists of 16 residues. CDR1 and CDR2 (germline): LNHDA, SQIVND (reference sequence). As DNA, the CDR3 is TGTGCCAGTAGTATAAGGTGGCAGAGATACACCGGGGAGCTGTTTTTT. It yields the protein CASSIRWQRYTGELFF.

The sample holds many counts of this clonotype. J is TRBJ2-7 and V is TRBV25-1; no clear D gene. V dropped 4 bases and J dropped 4 bases, with 8 bases sitting between them. The germline V gene has CDR1 MGHDK and CDR2 SYGVNS. CDR3 length: 12 amino acids. The CDR3 loop is CASSAGRYEQYF. DNA of the CDR3: TGTGCCAGCAGTGCAGGAAGATACGAGCAGTACTTC.

Only a few counts were recorded for this clonotype. The chain joins TRBV28 to TRBJ2-5; the match to TRBD1 covers 7 bases. V was pared by 6 bases and J by 5 bases, with 6 bases of the junction left unmatched. This CDR3 is 13 amino acids long. Germline loops: CDR1 MDHEN, CDR2 SYDVKM. CDR3 sequence reads: CASRLQGPETQYF. Written as DNA, the CDR3 is TGTGCCAGCAGATTACAGGGGCCGGAGACCCAGTACTTC.

This clonotype was recorded many times. The rearrangement links TRBV29-1 to TRBJ1-2, with D perhaps matching TRBD1 (5 bases). The V end lost 7 bases, the J end lost 5 bases, and 23 bases lay between the germline ends. The CDR3 is 15 amino acids. Germline loops: CDR1 SQVTM, CDR2 ANQGSEA. The CDR3 bases are TGCAGCGCCACCTTGGGGATAGGGACGAATTATGGCTACACCTTC. It codes for CSATLGIGTNYGYTF.

This clonotype was picked up many times. CDR3 residues: CASSLRGAGANVLTF. Written as DNA, the CDR3 is TGTGCCAGCAGCTTAAGGGGGGCTGGGGCCAACGTCCTGACTTTC. The chain has TRBV12-3 or TRBV12-4 and TRBJ2-6; D may correspond to TRBD1 or TRBD2 (6 bases each). This CDR3 region has 15 residues. Trimming stripped 6 bases from V and 2 bases from J, with 11 bases between.

CDR3 amino acids: CATSREGSDNQPQHF. In nucleotides, the CDR3 is TGTGCCACCAGCAGAGAAGGCAGCGACAATCAGCCCCAGCATTTT. The gene calls are TRBV15 and TRBJ1-5; D call uncertain. Germline CDR1 LNHNV, CDR2 YYDKDF (reference sequence). The V end was cut by 0 bases, the J end by 3 bases, with 9 bases between. The CDR3 is 15 amino acids.

This chain joins TRBV7-2 and TRBJ2-2; possible D gene TRBD2, 5 bases. The CDR3 spans 15 residues. Germline CDR1 SGHTA, CDR2 FQGNSA. V lost 8 bases and J lost 7, with 20 bases in between. CDR3 sequence (DNA): TGTGCCAGCCGGGAACAGAGTGGTTCTGGCGGGGAGCTGTTTTTT. This codes for CASREQSGSGGELFF.

This clonotype has ten or more counts. V is TRBV19 and J is TRBJ1-4; D is unresolved. The germline V gene has CDR1 LNHDA and CDR2 SQIVND (reference sequence). V was shortened by 7 bases and J by 0 bases, with 6 bases between the two germline ends. The CDR3 loop spans 13 amino acids. This CDR3 is CASNRATNEKLFF. CDR3 bases: TGTGCCAGTAATCGAGCAACTAATGAAAAACTGTTTTTT. Using reference TRBV19 and TRBJ1-4 for the parts outside the CDR3, the full variable domain is DGGITQSPKYLFRKEGQNVTLSCEQNLNHDAMYWYRQDPGQGLRLIYYSQIVNDFQKGDIAEGYSVSREKKESFPLTVTSAQKNPTAFYLCASNRATNEKLFFGSGTQLSVL.

This clonotype was seen a few times. V and J are TRBV7-9 and TRBJ2-7, with no clear D. The CDR3 runs 13 residues. Trimming cost V 3 bases and J 1 base, with 7 bases left between them. The germline V gene has CDR1 SEHNR and CDR2 FQNEAQ (reference sequence). The CDR3 coding sequence is TGTGCCAGCAGCTTTAAAAATTCCTACGAGCAGTACTTC. This translates into CASSFKNSYEQYF.

Details on this clonotype: A read error may explain this, as a much larger clone is one base away. V and J are TRBV5-1 and TRBJ2-7; D is possibly TRBD1 or TRBD2 (5 bases each). CDR3 size: 17 residues. CDR1 is SGHRS and CDR2 is YFSETQ in the germline V gene. V lost 3 bases and J lost 2, with 21 bases in between. CDR3 nucleotide sequence: TGCGCCAGCAGCTCCTACTCGGGACGATACGCCGCCTACGAGCAGTACTTC. This translates into CASSSYSGRYAAYEQYF.

This clonotype appeared a few times. V is TRBV7-9 and J is TRBJ1-5, with a weak D call TRBD1 (5 bases). The germline CDR1 and CDR2 sequences are SEHNR and FQNEAQ (reference sequence). V lost 5 bases and J 5 bases, leaving 16 bases between the germline ends. The CDR3 totals 15 residues. The CDR3: CASSPPGGGDQPQHF. For the CDR3, the DNA is TGTGCCAGCAGCCCCCCTGGGGGGGGAGATCAGCCCCAGCATTTT. Together with reference TRBV7-9 and TRBJ1-5, the CDR3 gives the full variable domain: DTGVSQNPRHKITKRGQNVTFRCDPISEHNRLYWYRQTLGQGPEFLTYFQNEAQLEKSRLLSDRFSAERPKGSFSTLEIQRTEQGDSAMYLCASSPPGGGDQPQHFGDGTRLSIL.

This clonotype was counted only a few times. CDR3 DNA: TGTGCCAGCGGTCGGCCCCCCAGCGCCTCACTTAATTCACCCCTCCACTTT. Amino acids: CASGRPPSASLNSPLHF. The J gene is TRBJ1-6, the V gene TRBV6-5; D is unclear. The ends were cut back, 8 bases at V and 6 bases at J, with 23 bases in the middle. The CDR3 covers 17 residues. CDR1 is MNHEY and CDR2 is SVGAGI in the germline V gene.

There are a few counts of this clonotype. The rearrangement joins TRBV10-3 to TRBJ1-1, with 7 bases that match TRBD1. This CDR3 comprises 13 residues. Trimming at V came to 3 bases and at J to 10 bases, leaving 8 bases not matched to a gene. From germline, CDR1 is ENHRY and CDR2 SYGVKD. The CDR3 region has the DNA TGTGCCATCAGTGACACACGACAGGGTGGAGCTTTCTTT. It encodes CAISDTRQGGAFF.

The J gene is TRBJ1-6, the V gene TRBV29-1, with no clear D. CDR3 length: 12 amino acids. V shed 8 bases and J shed 5 bases, with 10 bases lying between them. Germline values: CDR1 SQVTM, CDR2 ANQGSEA. The CDR3 DNA sequence: TGCAGCTCGGGAATCGATAATTCACCCCTCCACTTT. This gives the protein CSSGIDNSPLHF.